Each of the 25 T cell receptor beta chains below was sequenced from the same sample in a study of cytomegalovirus exposure and HLA in healthy donors. Assay: immunoSEQ multiplex PCR; the TCRdb copy retains only in-frame clones and omits some. The table has 150,000 or so clones, 75% to 90% seen once. Sequencing was carried out using PBMCs. These receptors were collected from a woman aged 18-30 years in good health and CMV-seropositive.

The chain uses TRBV5-4 and TRBJ1-2; D ambiguous. This CDR3 has 15 residues. Looked up from germline, CDR1 is SGHNT and CDR2 is YYREEE (reference sequence). Trimming left V 3 bases short and J 4 bases short, with 16 bases between. CDR3 sequence reads: CASSSGKEGSYGYTF. The CDR3 DNA follows: TGTGCCAGCAGCTCAGGCAAAGAGGGTTCCTATGGCTACACCTTC.

This chain connects TRBV11-2 to TRBJ1-2; the match to TRBD1 covers 7 bases. Germline V lookup: CDR1 SGHAT, CDR2 FQNNGV. The CDR3 length is 19 residues. V lost 5 bases and J lost 1; bases outside the gene matches: 19. CDR3 protein: CASSILLDRIHSLNYGYTF. The CDR3 DNA reads TGTGCCAGCAGCATCCTATTGGACAGGATTCACTCGCTTAACTATGGCTACACCTTC. The whole variable domain, filled in from reference TRBV11-2 and TRBJ1-2, reads EAGVAQSPRYKIIEKRQSVAFWCNPISGHATLYWYQQILGQGPKLLIQFQNNGVVDDSQLPKDRFSAERLKGVDSTLKIQPAKLEDSAVYLCASSILLDRIHSLNYGYTFGSGTRLTVV.

J is TRBJ1-2 and V is TRBV18, with D perhaps TRBD1 (5 bases). V lost 5 bases and J lost 2, with 12 bases in between. This CDR3 is built from 14 residues. Germline CDR1 and CDR2: KGHSH and LQKENI. As DNA, the CDR3 is TGTGCCAGCTCATCGGTGACAGAGAACTATGGCTACACCTTC. Residues: CASSSVTENYGYTF.

The chain employs TRBV2 and TRBJ2-2; 9 bases line up with TRBD2. This CDR3 has 14 amino acids. Germline values: CDR1 SNHLY, CDR2 FYNNEI. Trimming cost V 7 bases and J 8 bases; bases outside gene matches: 8. The CDR3 DNA sequence: TGTGCCAGCACCCCCAGCGGGGGGTTGGGGGAGCTGTTTTTT. Protein sequence: CASTPSGGLGELFF. The full variable domain, completed using reference TRBV2 and TRBJ2-2, is EPEVTQTPSHQVTQMGQEVILRCVPISNHLYFYWYRQILGQKVEFLVSFYNNEISEKSEIFDDQFSVERPDGSNFTLKIRSTKLEDSAMYFCASTPSGGLGELFFGEGSRLTVL.

This clone occurred once. This chain connects TRBV7-9 to TRBJ2-5; TRBD2 is a possible D gene (5 bases). CDR1 and CDR2 from the germline V gene are SEHNR and FQNEAQ (reference sequence). V shed 5 bases and J shed 2 bases, with 12 bases lying between them. CDR3 length: 14 amino acids. The CDR3 region is CASSRTAGQETQYF. In DNA, the CDR3 is TGTGCCAGCAGCCGGACTGCGGGTCAAGAGACCCAGTACTTC.

Only a few counts were recorded for this clone. This chain joins TRBV10-1 and TRBJ1-6; no firm D call. Trimming took off 3 bases at V and 7 bases at J, with 7 bases between the two ends. The CDR3 has 13 residues. CDR1 is WNHNN, CDR2 SYGVQD, per germline (reference sequence). CDR3 in DNA: TGCGCCAGCAGTGAATCCGTGAATTCACCCCTCCACTTT. It codes for CASSESVNSPLHF.

This chain joins TRBV5-1 and TRBJ1-6; 9 bases align to TRBD1. CDR1 is SGHRS, CDR2 YFSETQ, per germline. J gave up 9 bases and V 4 bases, and 8 bases lay outside the gene matches. This CDR3 is 15 amino acids long. The chain's CDR3 is CASSGTQGAISPLHF. In DNA form, the CDR3 reads TGCGCCAGCAGCGGGACACAGGGGGCGATTTCACCCCTCCACTTT.

The chain uses TRBV6-7 and TRBJ2-1; a possible D gene is TRBD1 (7 bases). TRBV6-7 carries the ORF label, with uncertain function. The V and J ends lost 6 bases and 12 bases respectively, with 42 bases between them. The CDR3 consists of 21 residues. CDR3 sequence reads: CASRTTSGGTDVTLGPRGQFF. In DNA form, the CDR3 reads TGTGCCAGCAGAACCACCTCAGGAGGGACAGACGTCACCCTAGGCCCACGTGGGCAGTTCTTC.

The chain couples TRBV9 to TRBJ2-1; a weak D match, TRBD2 (6 bases). CDR3 length: 14 amino acids. V was clipped by 4 bases and J by 5 bases, with 13 bases between them. Germline CDR1 and CDR2: SGDLS and YYNGEE. CDR3 sequence reads: CASSYAWGDNEQFF. CDR3 DNA sequence: TGTGCCAGCAGCTATGCATGGGGGGACAATGAGCAGTTCTTC.

This rearrangement joins TRBV5-1 to TRBJ1-2; D remains ambiguous. The CDR3 consists of 16 residues. Per the germline V gene, CDR1 is SGHRS and CDR2 is YFSETQ. Trimming removed 7 bases from V and 0 bases from J, with 19 bases in between. The CDR3 DNA follows: TGCGCCAGCTCCTACGAGACGGGAGCGTCTAACTATGGCTACACCTTC. Translating it yields CASSYETGASNYGYTF.

This clone came up once. The chain joins TRBV5-8 to TRBJ2-1; a weak D match, TRBD1 (6 bases). Looked up from germline, CDR1 is SGHTS and CDR2 is YDEGEE. The length of the CDR3 is 14 residues. Trimming pared 4 bases from V and 3 bases from J, leaving 11 bases between. The CDR3 protein is CASSQQGSYNEQFF. As DNA, the CDR3 is TGTGCCAGCAGCCAACAGGGCAGCTACAATGAGCAGTTCTTC.

This clone occurred once. This rearrangement joins TRBV2 to TRBJ2-1; 10 bases fit TRBD2. The germline CDR1 and CDR2 sequences are SNHLY and FYNNEI. Germline trimming cut 4 bases from V and 6 bases from J; bases unmatched to any gene: 3. This CDR3 comprises 14 residues. The CDR3 is CASSGAGGLNEQFF. The CDR3 bases are TGTGCCAGCAGTGGAGCGGGGGGGCTCAATGAGCAGTTCTTC.

The rearrangement links TRBV11-2 to TRBJ2-7, with 9 bases that match TRBD1. The germline V gene encodes CDR1 SGHAT and CDR2 FQNNGV. The CDR3 is made up of 15 amino acids. J was trimmed by 4 bases and V by 5 bases; bases with no gene match: 9. The CDR3 coding sequence is TGTGCCAGCAGCGTCACCGGGACAGGGCCTTACGAGCAGTACTTC. Protein sequence: CASSVTGTGPYEQYF.

The V and J genes are TRBV6-1 and TRBJ2-3; D remains unclear. Germline-derived CDR1 and CDR2 are MNHNS and SASEGT. The V end was cut by 3 bases, the J end by 0 bases, with 10 bases between. The CDR3 has 15 residues. The DNA of the CDR3 is TGTGCCAGCAGTGATGGAGTCAGTAGCACAGATACGCAGTATTTT. As protein: CASSDGVSSTDTQYF.

The rearrangement joins TRBV28 to TRBJ1-2; D is undetermined. CDR1 is MDHEN and CDR2 is SYDVKM in the germline V gene. This CDR3 has 13 amino acids. Between the trimmed V and J ends, which lost 1 base and 4 bases, there was a span of 7 bases. Here the CDR3 DNA reads TGTGCCAGCAGTTTATCGGGGATCTATGGCTACACCTTC. As protein: CASSLSGIYGYTF.

In this sample, this clone turned up once. The gene calls are TRBV6-5 and TRBJ2-5; 7 nucleotides agree with TRBD1. The germline gives CDR1 MNHEY, CDR2 SVGAGI. After removal of 3 bases from V and 5 bases from J, the junction contained 9 bases not matched to a gene. The CDR3 totals 15 residues. CDR3 coding DNA: TGTGCCAGCAGTTATCTACAGGGGTCGTTGGAGACCCAGTACTTC. Amino acid sequence: CASSYLQGSLETQYF.

The chain couples TRBV19 to TRBJ2-5; D not certain. The V gene's germline CDR1 is LNHDA and CDR2 SQIVND (reference sequence). This CDR3 is 14 amino acids long. Between the trimmed V and J ends, which lost 0 bases and 7 bases, there was a span of 12 bases. CDR3 bases: TGTGCCAGTAGTATAGACGGAGACTTAGGGACCCAGTACTTC. Residues: CASSIDGDLGTQYF.

This clone was recorded a few times. The chain combines TRBV7-9 with TRBJ2-7; D unclear. This CDR3 region has 13 residues. Trimming left V 4 bases short and J 1 base short, with 8 bases between. CDR1 is SEHNR, CDR2 FQNEAQ, per germline (reference sequence). CDR3 residues: CASSSPRSYEQYF. In DNA, the CDR3 is TGTGCCAGCAGCTCTCCTCGGTCCTACGAGCAGTACTTC.

J is TRBJ1-5 and V is TRBV6-7; no clear D gene. TRBV6-7 is an open reading frame, and its role is uncertain. Trimming took 8 bases from V and 0 from J, leaving 11 bases between them. The CDR3 contains 14 residues. In DNA form, the CDR3 reads TGTGCCAGCGGAGAGGAAATTAGCAATCAGCCCCAGCATTTT. Protein: CASGEEISNQPQHF.

The chain combines TRBV7-2 with TRBJ2-7, with 8 bases aligning to TRBD1. Germline CDR1 reads SGHTA; CDR2 reads FQGNSA. This CDR3 region has 14 residues. The V segment lost 4 bases and the J segment 1 base; nucleotides outside the gene matches: 3. CDR3 in amino acids: CASSSDRASYEQYF. The CDR3 DNA is TGTGCCAGCAGCTCGGACAGGGCTTCCTACGAGCAGTACTTC.

This chain joins TRBV28 and TRBJ2-2; 8 bases map to TRBD2. V shed 3 bases, J shed 6 bases, and the junction held 6 bases outside the gene matches. Germline lookup yields CDR1 MDHEN and CDR2 SYDVKM. CDR3 size: 15 residues. For the CDR3, the DNA is TGTGCCAGCAGTTTCAGCGGGGGAGGGTCCGGGGAGCTGTTTTTT. Amino acid sequence: CASSFSGGGSGELFF.

The J gene is TRBJ1-6, the V gene TRBV27, with D possibly TRBD1 on 5 matching bases. CDR1 and CDR2 (germline): MNHEY, SMNVEV (reference sequence). V was trimmed by 4 bases and J by 9 bases, leaving 10 bases between them. CDR3 length equals 13 residues. CDR3 in amino acids: CASSWGGGSPLHF. In DNA form, the CDR3 reads TGTGCCAGCAGTTGGGGGGGTGGTTCACCCCTCCACTTT.

This rearrangement joins TRBV4-1 to TRBJ2-5; D unresolved. Per the germline V gene, CDR1 is MGHRA and CDR2 is YSYEKL. Trimming removed 1 base from V and 5 bases from J, with 14 bases in between. This CDR3 has 15 residues. The CDR3: CASSQGSRVRETQYF. In nucleotides, the CDR3 is TGCGCCAGCAGCCAAGGGTCCCGGGTTCGGGAGACCCAGTACTTC.

V and J are TRBV27 and TRBJ2-7, with TRBD1 as a possible D gene (5 bases). The CDR3 runs 15 residues. CDR1 and CDR2 from the germline V gene are MNHEY and SMNVEV (reference sequence). Trimming removed 2 bases from V and 2 bases from J, with 13 bases in between. The DNA of the CDR3 is TGTGCCAGCAGTTTAAACAGGCCGGTCACCTACGAGCAGTACTTC. This codes for CASSLNRPVTYEQYF.

The rearrangement links TRBV7-8 to TRBJ1-2; D not resolved. The length of the CDR3 is 14 residues. CDR1 is SGHVS and CDR2 is FQNEAQ in the germline V gene. The V gene lost 0 bases and the J gene lost 2 bases, with 7 bases spanning the gap. CDR3 nucleotides: TGTGCCAGCAGCTTAGCCCCTCTGAACTATGGCTACACCTTC. Translated, it gives CASSLAPLNYGYTF. Variable domain in full (rest from reference TRBV7-8 and TRBJ1-2): GAGVSQSPRYKVAKRGQDVALRCDPISGHVSLFWYQQALGQGPEFLTYFQNEAQLDKSGLPSDRFFAERPEGSVSTLKIQRTQQEDSAVYLCASSLAPLNYGYTFGSGTRLTVV.